This T cell receptor (beta chain) originates from a study of OX40 agonist ivuxolimab in advanced cancers. The study's findings and limits: Researchers did not establish what antigens the expanded peripheral T cells target.

Method: immunoSEQ multiplex PCR; TCRdb's copy keeps in-frame clones and lacks some. The sample records 46,000 or so clones, roughly 90% being singletons. To note about this clone: Antigen specificity is unknown.

This TCR was recovered from an adult with an advanced solid tumor such as melanoma, head and neck, liver or kidney cancer. Sequencing was performed on CD4+ or CD8+ T cells sorted from blood, taken in a trial of the OX40 agonist ivuxolimab.

For the CDR3, the DNA is TGTGCCAGCAGCTTGGCGGCAGGGATCTCCTACGAGCAGTACTTC. Its translation is CASSLAAGISYEQYF. V gene TRBV5-5 combines with J gene TRBJ2-7, with D tentatively TRBD1 (5 bases). Trimming stripped 0 bases from V and 0 bases from J, with 10 bases between. This CDR3 has 15 amino acids. CDR1 and CDR2 from the germline V gene are SGHKS and YYEKEE (reference sequence).